The 18 T cell receptor beta chains below come from one sample, sequenced in a study of regulatory T cells in long-lasting Graves disease (dated by TCRdb to the early 2020s). In the paper's terms, the time point label means: newly diagnosed GD, antithyroid drugs for less than 3 months. RNA was extracted from PBMCs in TRIzol for both TCR sequencing and RNA sequencing. The receptor library was made with multiplex PCR. Sequencing relied on an Illumina HiSeq 4000. iRepertoire HTBI primers and Arm-PCR amplification of CDR3 regions were used to construct TCR beta libraries. Using fastp at Q25 and MiXCR, TCRdb reprocessed the public reads and kept productive beta chains. Every distinct CDR3 protein forms one entry, paired with its most common genes and DNA. The sample table records 450,000 to 650,000 distinct CDR3 sequences; around 16% of these occur just once. The ten largest make up just under 25% of the sample.

This sample also appeared in a second study, on T cells in Graves' hyperthyroidism and ophthalmopathy.

The sample here was peripheral blood mononuclear cells (PBMCs), taken at new diagnosis, from a patient treated with antithyroid drugs. The receptors shown here come from a woman aged 40-60 years with Graves disease. Donor details come from another sample of the same person, matched by shared clones.

This clonotype was picked up a small number of times. The CDR3 DNA reads TGTGCCAGCAGCTTAAACACGGGGGTCACCTACAATGAGCAGTTCTTC. Protein product: CASSLNTGVTYNEQFF. The chain has TRBV7-3 and TRBJ2-1; D might be TRBD2 (6 bases). The V and J ends lost 1 base and 2 bases respectively, with 12 bases between them. This CDR3 contains 16 residues. Germline-derived CDR1 and CDR2 are SGHTA and FQGTGA.

This clonotype came up many times. The chain recombines TRBV6-5 with TRBJ2-7; possible D gene TRBD2, 5 bases. V was trimmed by 2 bases and J by 2 bases, leaving 10 bases between them. Germline V lookup: CDR1 MNHEY, CDR2 SVGAGI. The CDR3 extends over 14 amino acids. CDR3 amino acids: CASSYGGGTYEQYF. The CDR3 bases are TGTGCCAGCAGTTACGGAGGTGGTACCTACGAGCAGTACTTC.

The table lists this clonotype with many counts. This chain connects TRBV7-2 to TRBJ1-1; TRBD1 aligns across 8 bases. The trim removed 7 bases at V and 4 bases at J, leaving 5 bases unmatched. The germline V gene has CDR1 SGHTA and CDR2 FQGNSA. This CDR3 contains 13 residues. As DNA, the CDR3 is TGTGCCAGCACGCGAACAGGGGGCACTGAAGCTTTCTTT. This encodes CASTRTGGTEAFF.

This clonotype was recorded many times. The chain combines TRBV12-3 or TRBV12-4 with TRBJ1-2, with 10 positions matching TRBD1. The CDR3 covers 14 residues. The J segment lost 4 bases and the V segment lost 7 bases, leaving 6 bases of the junction unmatched. This chain's CDR3 is CASTSTGGGYGYTF. Here the CDR3 DNA reads TGTGCCAGCACCTCGACAGGGGGCGGCTATGGCTACACCTTC.

The chain recombines TRBV12-3 or TRBV12-4 with TRBJ1-3; TRBD1 matches at 8 bases. The CDR3 totals 19 residues. The J segment lost 4 bases and the V segment lost 6 bases, leaving 20 bases of the junction unmatched. The CDR3 is CASSFRTGRTLGGGNTIYF. As DNA, the CDR3 is TGTGCCAGCAGCTTCCGGACAGGGAGAACATTGGGCGGGGGAAACACCATATATTTT.

The chain links TRBV20-1 to TRBJ2-7; TRBD2 aligns across 11 bases. This CDR3 is 18 amino acids long. Per the germline V gene, CDR1 is DFQATT and CDR2 is SNEGSKA (reference sequence). The ends lost 4 bases at V and 2 bases at J; junction bases unmatched: 16. DNA of the CDR3: TGCAGTGCTAATCTTTATAGGCCCCTAGCGGGGGGACCCTACGAGCAGTACTTC. It codes for CSANLYRPLAGGPYEQYF.

This sequence joins TRBV28 and TRBJ2-5; perhaps TRBD2 as D (5 bases). The V gene's germline CDR1 is MDHEN and CDR2 SYDVKM. The ends were cut back, 7 bases at V and 2 bases at J, with 14 bases in the middle. This CDR3 is 14 amino acids long. This CDR3 is CASISSGKQETQYF. The CDR3 DNA follows: TGTGCCAGCATCTCTTCGGGGAAACAAGAGACCCAGTACTTC. Looking up the rest from reference TRBV28 and TRBJ2-5 gives the full variable domain: DVKVTQSSRYLVKRTGEKVFLECVQDMDHENMFWYRQDPGLGLRLIYFSYDVKMKEKGDIPEGYSVSREKKERFSLILESASTNQTSMYLCASISSGKQETQYFGPGTRLLVL.

The chain uses TRBV28 and TRBJ2-7; D possibly uses TRBD1 or TRBD2 (5 bases each). Germline CDR1 MDHEN, CDR2 SYDVKM. CDR3 size: 15 residues. Trimming took off 5 bases at V and 3 bases at J, with 17 bases between the two ends. The CDR3 spells CASSVGDRVHYEQYF. The CDR3 DNA sequence: TGTGCCAGCAGTGTAGGGGACCGGGTACACTACGAGCAGTACTTC. The full variable domain, in which reference TRBV28 and TRBJ2-7 provide the parts outside the CDR3, is DVKVTQSSRYLVKRTGEKVFLECVQDMDHENMFWYRQDPGLGLRLIYFSYDVKMKEKGDIPEGYSVSREKKERFSLILESASTNQTSMYLCASSVGDRVHYEQYFGPGTRLTVT.

The table lists this clonotype with a few counts. The chain joins TRBV12-3 or TRBV12-4 to TRBJ1-5; D uncertain. V was trimmed by 4 bases and J by 0 bases, leaving 13 bases between them. This CDR3 region has 16 residues. The CDR3 loop reads CASSSAGRLSNQPQHF. The CDR3 coding sequence is TGTGCCAGCAGTTCGGCCGGAAGACTTAGCAATCAGCCCCAGCATTTT.

This clonotype was detected ten times or more. V is TRBV5-1 and J is TRBJ1-2; 8 bases are shared with TRBD1. Germline assignment: CDR1 SGHRS and CDR2 YFSETQ. The CDR3 is 15 residues long. Trimming removed 4 bases from V and 3 bases from J; junction bases left unmatched: 8. The CDR3 sequence: CASSGQGIFDYGYTF. CDR3 nucleotide sequence: TGCGCCAGCAGCGGACAGGGAATCTTCGACTATGGCTACACCTTC.

In this sample, this clonotype turned up a few times. The chain uses TRBV6-2 or TRBV6-3 and TRBJ2-7; D gene uncertain. The CDR3 has 15 residues. Trimming left V 0 bases short and J 3 bases short, with 12 bases between. Per germline, CDR1 MNHEY and CDR2 SVGEGT. This chain's CDR3 is CASSYSIGSRYEQYF. CDR3 sequence (DNA): TGTGCCAGCAGTTACTCGATAGGGTCCCGCTACGAGCAGTACTTC.

This clonotype was seen repeatedly, ten times or more. The V and J genes are TRBV6-5 and TRBJ2-7; no firm D call. V was pared by 2 bases and J by 3 bases, with 11 bases between. Looked up from germline, CDR1 is MNHEY and CDR2 is SVGAGI. The CDR3 is 14 amino acids. CDR3 in amino acids: CASSYRGVFYEQYF. The CDR3 DNA is TGTGCCAGCAGTTACCGTGGGGTTTTCTACGAGCAGTACTTC.

The V and J genes are TRBV12-5 and TRBJ2-3; possibly TRBD2 for D (5 bases). Looked up from germline, CDR1 is LGHNT and CDR2 is FRNRAP. Trimming pared 4 bases from V and 6 bases from J, leaving 14 bases between. The CDR3 loop spans 14 amino acids. The CDR3 DNA reads as TGTGCTAGTGGTTCGGGGAATATAATGGATACGCAGTATTTT. It specifies CASGSGNIMDTQYF.

The rearrangement links TRBV6-2 or TRBV6-3 to TRBJ2-7; D uncertain. V was pared by 4 bases and J by 4 bases, with 17 bases between. The CDR3 covers 15 residues. CDR1 and CDR2 from the germline V gene are MNHEY and SVGEGT. The CDR3 bases are TGTGCCAGCAGTTCCCCGGGCAGACTCAATTACGAGCAGTACTTC. This encodes CASSSPGRLNYEQYF.

The chain couples TRBV6-2 or TRBV6-3 to TRBJ2-7; the D gene is possibly TRBD1 (6 bases). From germline, CDR1 is MNHEY and CDR2 SVGEGT. This CDR3 has 15 residues. V gave up 2 bases and J gave up 2 bases, with 13 bases separating them. The CDR3 bases are TGTGCCAGCAGTTACGGGGGCGGGTCAGCCTACGAGCAGTACTTC. Its protein product is CASSYGGGSAYEQYF.

The chain has TRBV6-1 and TRBJ2-3; 8 positions agree with TRBD1. This CDR3 has 15 amino acids. The junction had 11 bases not matched to a gene; V was cut back by 6 bases and J by 6 bases. Germline CDR1 reads MNHNS; CDR2 reads SASEGT. CDR3 DNA sequence: TGTGCCAGCAGGAAACCTCAGGGGGCGTACGATACGCAGTATTTT. It specifies CASRKPQGAYDTQYF.

This clonotype was seen a handful of times. The genes are TRBV6-1 and TRBJ2-7; maybe TRBD2 (6 bases). Trimming shortened V by 6 bases and J by 2 bases, and 14 bases separated the two germline ends. The CDR3 consists of 14 residues. The V gene's germline CDR1 is MNHNS and CDR2 SASEGT. Here the CDR3 DNA reads TGTGCCAGCAGCCCCGTGGGGGGTCCCTACGAGCAGTACTTC. Encoded protein: CASSPVGGPYEQYF.

At least ten counts were recorded for this clonotype. J is TRBJ2-3 and V is TRBV2; 14 bases align to TRBD2. The J call is doubtful: the DNA matches TRBJ2-5 better. Germline V gene data show CDR1 as SNHLY and CDR2 as FYNNEI. The CDR3 covers 15 residues. Here the CDR3 reads CASRGLAGAEETQYF. The CDR3 DNA sequence: TGTGCCAGCAGGGGACTAGCGGGGGCGGAGGAGACCCAGTACTTC.